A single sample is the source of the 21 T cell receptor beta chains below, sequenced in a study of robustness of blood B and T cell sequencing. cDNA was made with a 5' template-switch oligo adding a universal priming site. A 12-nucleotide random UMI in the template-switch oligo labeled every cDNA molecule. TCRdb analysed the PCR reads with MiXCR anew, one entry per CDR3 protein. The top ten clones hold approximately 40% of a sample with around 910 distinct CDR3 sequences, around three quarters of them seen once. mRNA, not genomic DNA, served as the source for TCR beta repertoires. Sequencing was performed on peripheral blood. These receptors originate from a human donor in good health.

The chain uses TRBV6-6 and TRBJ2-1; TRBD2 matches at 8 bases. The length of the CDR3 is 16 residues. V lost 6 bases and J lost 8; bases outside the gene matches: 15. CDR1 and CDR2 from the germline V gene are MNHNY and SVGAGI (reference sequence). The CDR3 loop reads CASSLTSVFGQDEQFF. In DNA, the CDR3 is TGTGCCAGCAGCCTGACTAGCGTGTTTGGGCAGGATGAGCAGTTCTTC.

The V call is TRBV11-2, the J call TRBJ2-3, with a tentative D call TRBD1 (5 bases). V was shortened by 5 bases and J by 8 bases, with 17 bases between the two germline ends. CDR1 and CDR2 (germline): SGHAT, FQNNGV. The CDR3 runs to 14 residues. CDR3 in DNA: TGTGCCAGCAGCCCCTCGGGTATGGGGCTTACGCAGTATTTT. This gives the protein CASSPSGMGLTQYF.

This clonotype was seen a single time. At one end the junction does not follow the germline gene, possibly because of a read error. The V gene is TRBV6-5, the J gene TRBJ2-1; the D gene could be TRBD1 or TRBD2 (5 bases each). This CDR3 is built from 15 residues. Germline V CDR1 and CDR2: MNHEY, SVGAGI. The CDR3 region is CASSYSTGRYSEQFF. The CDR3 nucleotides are TGTGCCAGCAGTTACTCGACGGGACGTTACAGTGAGCAGTTCTTC.

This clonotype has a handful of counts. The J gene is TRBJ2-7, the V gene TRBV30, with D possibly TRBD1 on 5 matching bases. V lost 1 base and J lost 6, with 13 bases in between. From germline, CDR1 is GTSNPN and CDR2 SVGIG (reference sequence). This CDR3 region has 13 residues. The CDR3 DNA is TGTGCCTGGAGTGCTTCATCAGGGTCCGAGCAGTACTTC. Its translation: CAWSASSGSEQYF.

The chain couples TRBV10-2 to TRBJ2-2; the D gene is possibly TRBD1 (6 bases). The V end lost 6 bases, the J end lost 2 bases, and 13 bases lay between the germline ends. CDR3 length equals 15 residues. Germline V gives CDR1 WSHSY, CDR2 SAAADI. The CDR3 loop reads CASRMWDTNTGELFF. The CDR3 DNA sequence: TGCGCCAGCAGAATGTGGGACACCAACACCGGGGAGCTGTTTTTT.

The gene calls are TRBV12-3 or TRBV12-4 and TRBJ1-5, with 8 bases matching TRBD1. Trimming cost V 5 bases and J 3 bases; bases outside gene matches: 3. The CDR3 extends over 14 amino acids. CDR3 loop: CASSQDRVNQPQHF. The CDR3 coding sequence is TGTGCCAGCAGTCAGGACAGGGTCAATCAGCCCCAGCATTTT.

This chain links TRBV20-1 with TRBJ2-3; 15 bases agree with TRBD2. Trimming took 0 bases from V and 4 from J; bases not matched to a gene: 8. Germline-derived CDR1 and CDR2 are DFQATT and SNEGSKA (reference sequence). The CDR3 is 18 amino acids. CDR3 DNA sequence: TGCAGTGCTAGAGACTATAGCGGACTAGCGGGGGGGCCAGATACGCAGTATTTT. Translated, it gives CSARDYSGLAGGPDTQYF.

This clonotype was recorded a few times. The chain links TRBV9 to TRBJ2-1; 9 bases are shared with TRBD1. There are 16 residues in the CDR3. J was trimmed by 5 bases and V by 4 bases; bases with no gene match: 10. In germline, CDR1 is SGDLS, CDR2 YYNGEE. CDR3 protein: CASSLLTGTGHNEQFF. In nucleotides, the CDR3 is TGTGCCAGCAGCTTATTGACCGGGACAGGGCACAATGAGCAGTTCTTC.

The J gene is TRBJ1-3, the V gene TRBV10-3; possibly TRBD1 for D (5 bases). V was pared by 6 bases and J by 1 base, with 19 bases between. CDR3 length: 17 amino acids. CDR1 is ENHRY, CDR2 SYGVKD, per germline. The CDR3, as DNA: TGTGCCATCAGACTAAGGACAATCCCCGGGTCTGGAAACACCATATATTTT. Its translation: CAIRLRTIPGSGNTIYF.

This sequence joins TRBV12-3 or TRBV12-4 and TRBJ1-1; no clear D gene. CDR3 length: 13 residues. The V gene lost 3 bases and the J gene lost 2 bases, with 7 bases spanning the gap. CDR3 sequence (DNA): TGTGCCAGCAGTTTGGACGAAAACACTGAAGCTTTCTTT. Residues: CASSLDENTEAFF.

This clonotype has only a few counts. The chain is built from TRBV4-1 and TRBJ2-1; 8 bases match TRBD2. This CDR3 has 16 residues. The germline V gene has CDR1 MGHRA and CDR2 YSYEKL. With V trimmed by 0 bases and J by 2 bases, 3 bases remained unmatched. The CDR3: CASSQDGRGAYNEQFF. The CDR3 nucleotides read TGCGCCAGCAGCCAAGACGGGCGGGGGGCCTACAATGAGCAGTTCTTC.

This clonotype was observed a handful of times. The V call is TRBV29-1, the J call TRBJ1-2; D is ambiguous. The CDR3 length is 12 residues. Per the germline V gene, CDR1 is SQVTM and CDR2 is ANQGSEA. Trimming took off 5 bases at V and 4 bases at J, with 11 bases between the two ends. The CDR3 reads CSVIWAAYGYTF. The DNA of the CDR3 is TGCAGCGTTATATGGGCGGCCTATGGCTACACCTTC.

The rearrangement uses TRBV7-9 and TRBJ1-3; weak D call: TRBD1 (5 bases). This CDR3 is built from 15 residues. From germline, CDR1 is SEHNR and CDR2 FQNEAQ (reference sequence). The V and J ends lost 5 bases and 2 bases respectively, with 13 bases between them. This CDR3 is CASSPLGGAGNTIYF. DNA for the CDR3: TGTGCCAGCAGCCCCTTGGGGGGGGCTGGAAACACCATATATTTT.

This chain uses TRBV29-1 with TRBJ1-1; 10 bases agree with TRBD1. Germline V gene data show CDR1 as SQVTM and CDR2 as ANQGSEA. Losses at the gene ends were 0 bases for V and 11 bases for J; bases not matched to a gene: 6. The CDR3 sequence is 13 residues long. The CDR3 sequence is CSVEEVGTGEAFF. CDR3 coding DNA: TGCAGCGTTGAAGAGGTTGGGACAGGGGAGGCTTTCTTT.

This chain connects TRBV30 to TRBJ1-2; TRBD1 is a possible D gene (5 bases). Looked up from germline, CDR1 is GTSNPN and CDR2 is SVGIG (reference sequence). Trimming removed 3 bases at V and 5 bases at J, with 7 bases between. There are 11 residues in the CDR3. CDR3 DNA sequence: TGTGCCTGGAGGGAGGGGTATGGCTACACCTTC. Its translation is CAWREGYGYTF.

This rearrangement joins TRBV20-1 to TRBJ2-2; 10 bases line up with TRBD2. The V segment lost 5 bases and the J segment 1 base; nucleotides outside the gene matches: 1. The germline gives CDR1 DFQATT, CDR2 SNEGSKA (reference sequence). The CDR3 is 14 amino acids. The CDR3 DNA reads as TGCAGTGCTCCTAGCGGGGGGAACACCGGGGAGCTGTTTTTT. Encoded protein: CSAPSGGNTGELFF.

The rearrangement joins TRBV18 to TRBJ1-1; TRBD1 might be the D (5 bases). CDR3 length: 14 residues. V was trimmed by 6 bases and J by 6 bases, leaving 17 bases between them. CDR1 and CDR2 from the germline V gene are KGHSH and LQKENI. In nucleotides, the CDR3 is TGTGCCAGCTCCCCAACCGGGAGGGGCTCTGAAGCTTTCTTT. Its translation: CASSPTGRGSEAFF.

The CDR3 bases are TGTGCCAGCAGTTACCGGATCGGGGAGCTGTTTTTT. Translating it yields CASSYRIGELFF. V gene TRBV6-2 or TRBV6-3 combines with J gene TRBJ2-2; D unclear. The CDR3 extends over 12 amino acids. V gave up 2 bases and J gave up 7 bases, with 5 bases separating them. Germline assignment: CDR1 MNHEY and CDR2 SVGEGT.

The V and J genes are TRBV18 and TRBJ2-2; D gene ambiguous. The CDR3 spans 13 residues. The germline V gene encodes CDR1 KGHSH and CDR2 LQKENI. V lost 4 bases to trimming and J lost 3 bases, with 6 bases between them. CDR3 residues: CASSLSDTGELFF. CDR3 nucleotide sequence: TGTGCCAGCTCACTCTCAGACACCGGGGAGCTGTTTTTT.

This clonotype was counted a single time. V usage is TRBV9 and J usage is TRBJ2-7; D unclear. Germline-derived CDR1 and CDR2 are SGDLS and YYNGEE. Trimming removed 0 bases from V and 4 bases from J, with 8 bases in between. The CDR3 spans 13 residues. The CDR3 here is CASSVADGYEQYF. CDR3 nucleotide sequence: TGTGCCAGCAGCGTAGCGGATGGTTACGAGCAGTACTTC.

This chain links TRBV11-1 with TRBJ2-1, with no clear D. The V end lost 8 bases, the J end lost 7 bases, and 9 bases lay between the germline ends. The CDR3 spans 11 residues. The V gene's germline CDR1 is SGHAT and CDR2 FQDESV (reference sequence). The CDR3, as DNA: TGTGCCAGCGGCAATTCAAATGAGCAGTTCTTC. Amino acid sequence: CASGNSNEQFF.